This T cell receptor beta chain was identified during a study of T cells in Graves' hyperthyroidism and ophthalmopathy. On the study more broadly: At initial diagnosis, before any treatment had begun, peripheral blood was obtained. Overall study findings and caveats: Most expanded thyroid clonotypes above 0.001 also appeared in blood.

Amplified TCR beta CDR3 regions derived from RNA transcripts. With the HTBI primer set, the TCR CDR3 went through a first round of RT-PCR. MiXCR, run by TCRdb on the multiplex PCR reads, gives a single entry per CDR3 protein. The table has 350,000 to 450,000 distinct CDR3 sequences, 17% seen once. This clonotype was detected ten times or more. Its cognate antigen is unknown. Between the trimmed V and J ends, which lost 6 bases and 5 bases, there was a span of 9 bases. The CDR3 length is 12 residues. The germline CDR1 and CDR2 sequences are SNHLY and FYNNEI. The sequence was obtained from a woman between 25 and 40 years old with Graves' hyperthyroidism that later progressed to Graves' ophthalmopathy. The gene calls are TRBV2 and TRBJ2-3, with D hard to call. Sample: blood. The CDR3 is CASRRIKDTQYF. CDR3 bases: TGTGCCAGCAGACGGATTAAAGATACGCAGTATTTT.